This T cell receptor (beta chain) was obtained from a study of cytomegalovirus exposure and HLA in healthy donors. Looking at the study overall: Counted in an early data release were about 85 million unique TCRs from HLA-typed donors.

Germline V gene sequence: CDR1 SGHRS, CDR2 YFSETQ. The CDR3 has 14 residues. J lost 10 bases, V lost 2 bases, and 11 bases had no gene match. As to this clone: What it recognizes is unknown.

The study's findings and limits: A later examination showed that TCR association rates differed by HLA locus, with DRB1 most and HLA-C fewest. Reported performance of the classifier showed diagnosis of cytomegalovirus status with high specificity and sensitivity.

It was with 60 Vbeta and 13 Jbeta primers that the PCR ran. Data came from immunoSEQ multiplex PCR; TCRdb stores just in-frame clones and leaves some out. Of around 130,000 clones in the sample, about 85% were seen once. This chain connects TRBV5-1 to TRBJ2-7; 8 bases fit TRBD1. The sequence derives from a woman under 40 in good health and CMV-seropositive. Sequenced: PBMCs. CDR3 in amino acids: CASSFNPVDRGQYF. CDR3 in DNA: TGCGCCAGCAGCTTCAACCCCGTAGACAGGGGCCAGTACTTC. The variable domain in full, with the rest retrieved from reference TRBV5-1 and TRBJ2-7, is KAGVTQTPRYLIKTRGQQVTLSCSPISGHRSVSWYQQTPGQGLQFLFEYFSETQRNKGNFPGRFSGRQFSNSRSEMNVSTLELGDSALYLCASSFNPVDRGQYFGPGTRLTVT.